This is a list of T cell receptor beta chains from one sample in a study of CD8 T cells in Susac syndrome. TCRdb called the immunoSEQ multiplex PCR reads again in MiXCR, with one record for every CDR3 protein. This sample has about 300,000 distinct CDR3 sequences, with 89% found just once. The sample was CD8+ T cells from PBMCs. The receptors derive from a human donor with multiple sclerosis. CDR3s include the opening cysteine and the closing phenylalanine or tryptophan. D genes are given only for firm matches. Some rows have no size entry. The others give once, few or many, or a class for an expanded clone.

len,abundance,j_gene,v_gene,d_gene,CDR3aa,CDR3nt
11,few,TRBJ2-7,TRBV7-6,-,CASSLDNEQYF,TGTGCCAGCAGCTTAGACAACGAGCAGTACTTC
12,-,TRBJ2-1,TRBV14,-,CASSMYLDEQFF,TGTGCCAGCAGCATGTATCTGGATGAGCAGTTCTTC
15,-,TRBJ2-2,TRBV24-1,-,CATSDRQSGTGELFF,TGTGCCACCAGTGATCGACAGAGCGGGACCGGGGAGCTGTTTTTT
13,-,TRBJ1-5,TRBV28,-,CASSFLSNQPQHF,TGTGCCAGCAGTTTTCTCAGCAATCAGCCCCAGCATTTT
15,-,TRBJ1-1,TRBV5-8,-,CASSSSGTAYTEAFF,TGTGCCAGCAGCTCCTCAGGGACGGCCTACACTGAAGCTTTCTTT
13,-,TRBJ2-1,TRBV9,-,CASSAGRDNEQFF,TGTGCCAGCAGCGCCGGGCGCGACAATGAGCAGTTCTTC
12,-,TRBJ2-4,TRBV28,TRBD2,CASSFGTSPQYF,TGTGCCAGCAGTTTCGGGACTAGCCCTCAGTACTTC
15,-,TRBJ1-5,TRBV20-1,-,CSAQNPGQLNQPQHF,TGCAGTGCTCAAAACCCTGGGCAGCTCAATCAGCCCCAGCATTTT
16,-,TRBJ2-1,TRBV29-1,TRBD2,CSANLGGRRAYNEQFF,TGCAGCGCGAACCTCGGGGGGAGAAGGGCCTACAATGAGCAGTTCTTC
13,-,TRBJ1-2,TRBV6-1,-,CASSGGQTNGYTF,TGTGCCAGCAGTGGCGGACAGACAAATGGCTACACCTTC
15,-,TRBJ2-6,TRBV12-3/TRBV12-4,-,CASSLVGSGANVLTF,TGTGCCAGCAGTTTAGTCGGCTCTGGGGCCAACGTCCTGACTTTC
13,-,TRBJ2-1,TRBV6-1,-,CASSQGGGNEQFF,TGTGCCAGCAGTCAGGGAGGGGGCAATGAGCAGTTCTTC
11,-,TRBJ1-1,TRBV29-1,-,CSVGVNTEAFF,TGCAGCGTTGGGGTCAACACTGAAGCTTTCTTT
15,-,TRBJ2-3,TRBV7-9,TRBD2,CASSVLAGLTDTQYF,TGTGCCAGCAGCGTACTAGCGGGGCTCACAGATACGCAGTATTTT
15,once,TRBJ1-1,TRBV4-3,-,CASSQDWGVITEAFF,TGCGCCAGCAGCCAAGACTGGGGGGTGATCACTGAAGCTTTCTTT
12,-,TRBJ1-2,TRBV12-5,-,CASGLDRDGYTF,TGTGCTAGTGGTTTGGACAGGGATGGCTACACCTTC
14,-,TRBJ2-7,TRBV27,-,CASSLSENSYEQYF,TGTGCCAGCAGTTTATCCGAGAACTCCTACGAGCAGTACTTC
15,-,TRBJ2-1,TRBV7-3,-,CASSLGVASDNEQFF,TGTGCCAGCAGCCTGGGGGTAGCGTCCGACAATGAGCAGTTCTTC
18,-,TRBJ2-5,TRBV3-1,-,CASSQLLGTGALQETQYF,TGTGCCAGCAGCCAATTGCTAGGAACGGGAGCCCTTCAAGAGACCCAGTACTTC
15,-,TRBJ2-1,TRBV6-5,TRBD1,CASRNGQGVDNEQFF,TGTGCCAGCAGAAACGGACAGGGGGTTGACAATGAGCAGTTCTTC
16,-,TRBJ2-1,TRBV19,-,CASSIGVRGRASEQFF,TGTGCCAGTAGTATCGGCGTGAGGGGCAGGGCAAGTGAGCAGTTCTTC
15,-,TRBJ1-2,TRBV5-4,TRBD1,CASSQDRGQYYGYTF,TGTGCCAGCAGCCAAGACAGGGGGCAGTACTATGGCTACACCTTC
11,-,TRBJ1-5,TRBV28,-,CASSRTRPQHF,TGTGCCAGCAGCCGAACGAGGCCCCAGCATTTT
14,-,TRBJ2-5,TRBV7-8,-,CASSLNRVGETQYF,TGTGCCAGCAGCCTGAACAGGGTGGGAGAGACCCAGTACTTC
13,-,TRBJ1-2,TRBV27,-,CASSSGKHYGYTF,TGTGCCAGCAGTTCAGGGAAGCACTATGGCTACACCTTC
16,-,TRBJ2-1,TRBV12-3/TRBV12-4,-,CASTPPRRLMIDEQFF,TGTGCCAGCACCCCCCCCCGTAGGCTTATGATCGATGAGCAGTTCTTC
15,-,TRBJ2-1,TRBV19,TRBD2,CASSRAGGNYNEQFF,TGTGCCAGTAGTAGGGCGGGAGGGAACTACAATGAGCAGTTCTTC
14,once,TRBJ1-5,TRBV27,-,CASSLQGGGQPQHF,TGTGCCAGCAGTCTCCAGGGCGGAGGTCAGCCCCAGCATTTT
13,-,TRBJ1-1,TRBV15,-,CATSRERFTEAFF,TGTGCCACCAGCAGAGAACGGTTCACTGAAGCTTTCTTT
16,-,TRBJ2-3,TRBV7-2,-,CASSPARTLRTDTQYF,TGTGCCAGCAGCCCGGCCCGGACCCTAAGAACCGATACGCAGTATTTT
14,-,TRBJ1-1,TRBV5-1,-,CASSLASLNTEAFF,TGCGCCAGCAGCTTGGCGTCACTGAACACTGAAGCTTTCTTT
16,-,TRBJ2-1,TRBV14,TRBD2,CASSQQGLAGIGEQFF,TGTGCCAGCAGCCAGCAAGGGCTAGCGGGAATAGGTGAGCAGTTCTTC
13,-,TRBJ2-5,TRBV10-3,-,CAISVTAAGTQYF,TGTGCCATCAGTGTGACGGCAGCTGGGACCCAGTACTTC
17,-,TRBJ2-2,TRBV4-1,-,CASSRRQVKRVAGELFF,TGCGCCAGCAGCCGACGACAGGTCAAAAGGGTAGCCGGGGAGCTGTTTTTT
16,-,TRBJ2-2,TRBV19,-,CASSIDREGTTGELFF,TGTGCCAGTAGTATAGATCGGGAAGGAACAACCGGGGAGCTGTTTTTT
13,-,TRBJ2-2,TRBV7-7,-,CASSLASASKLFF,TGTGCTAGCAGCCTCGCCTCAGCTAGTAAGCTGTTTTTT
10,-,TRBJ1-1,TRBV6-5,-,CASQGTEAFF,TGTGCCAGCCAGGGGACTGAAGCTTTCTTT
14,once,TRBJ2-5,TRBV12-3/TRBV12-4,-,CASSGGQFQETQYF,TGTGCCAGCAGCGGGGGACAGTTCCAAGAGACCCAGTACTTC
13,-,TRBJ2-7,TRBV7-7,TRBD1,CASSLGTGLEQYF,TGTGCTAGCAGCTTAGGGACAGGTCTGGAGCAGTACTTC
15,-,TRBJ1-2,TRBV4-3,TRBD1,CASSQVQGASYGYTF,TGCGCCAGCAGCCAGGTACAGGGGGCGAGCTATGGCTACACCTTC
12,few,TRBJ2-7,TRBV30,-,CAWSIWAYEQYF,TGTGCCTGGAGTATTTGGGCGTACGAGCAGTACTTC
13,-,TRBJ1-1,TRBV27,-,CASSRAGWEEAFF,TGTGCCAGCAGTCGAGCGGGGTGGGAAGAAGCTTTCTTT
15,-,TRBJ2-2,TRBV6-2/TRBV6-3,TRBD2,CASSPSGIHTGELFF,TGTGCCAGCAGTCCCAGCGGGATCCACACCGGGGAGCTGTTTTTT
16,-,TRBJ1-5,TRBV2,-,CASSQFGQIFNQPQHF,TGTGCCAGCAGTCAATTTGGACAGATTTTCAATCAGCCCCAGCATTTT